A selection of T cell receptor beta chains follows, all from one sample in a study of cytomegalovirus exposure and HLA in healthy donors. Some clones are missing from TCRdb's copy, which holds only in-frame ones; the method was immunoSEQ multiplex PCR. The sample shows around 85,000 clones, about 68% of them seen only once. Sequencing was done on a sample of PBMCs. The receptors stem from a young man in good health and CMV-seropositive. Each CDR3 is given with its conserved first and last residue. The D gene is left open where the match is weak. Not all rows give a size; the values are once, few, many and, for expanded clones, a class.

D: NA
V: TRBV4-1
size: NA
J: TRBJ2-7
DNA: TGCGCCAGCAGCCAAGATGATAAGGGGCAGTACGAGCAGTACTTC
CDR3: CASSQDDKGQYEQYF

D: NA
V: TRBV19
size: NA
J: TRBJ1-5
DNA: TGTGCCAGTAGTGCGGAGAGGAATCAGCCCCAGCATTTT
CDR3: CASSAERNQPQHF

D: NA
V: TRBV6-5
size: NA
J: TRBJ1-4
DNA: TGTGCCAGCAGCGACAGTGCAACTAATGAAAAACTGTTTTTT
CDR3: CASSDSATNEKLFF

D: NA
V: TRBV5-6
size: NA
J: TRBJ1-5
DNA: TGTGCCAGCAGCTTGATGGAGTTTAGCAATCAGCCCCAGCATTTT
CDR3: CASSLMEFSNQPQHF

D: TRBD1
V: TRBV27
size: NA
J: TRBJ1-2
DNA: TGTGCCAGCAGTCACGGAGGGACAGCTTATTCTTATGGCTACACCTTC
CDR3: CASSHGGTAYSYGYTF

D: NA
V: TRBV29-1
size: NA
J: TRBJ1-5
DNA: TGCAGCGTTGCCGGAGCAGTCTCTCAGCCCCAGCATTTT
CDR3: CSVAGAVSQPQHF

D: NA
V: TRBV20-1
size: NA
J: TRBJ1-1
DNA: TGCAGTGCTAGCGGGGTTACTGAAGCTTTCTTT
CDR3: CSASGVTEAFF

D: NA
V: TRBV11-2
size: few
J: TRBJ1-3
DNA: TGTGCCAGCAGCCGACAGCCGACGGGAAACACCATATATTTT
CDR3: CASSRQPTGNTIYF

D: NA
V: TRBV4-1
size: NA
J: TRBJ1-1
DNA: TGCGCCAGCAGCCAAGAAAAAAGAGCCAAGAACACTGAAGCTTTCTTT
CDR3: CASSQEKRAKNTEAFF

D: TRBD1
V: TRBV29-1
size: NA
J: TRBJ2-7
DNA: TGCAGCGTTGAAGTAGCGGACAGGGTACGCGAGCAGTACTTC
CDR3: CSVEVADRVREQYF

D: NA
V: TRBV28
size: NA
J: TRBJ2-1
DNA: TGTGCCAGCAACGGGGATGAGCAGTTCTTC
CDR3: CASNGDEQFF

D: TRBD1
V: TRBV9
size: NA
J: TRBJ1-1
DNA: TGTGCCAGCAGCCCCCGTTTGGGACAGGGGGGAATGAACACTGAAGCTTTCTTT
CDR3: CASSPRLGQGGMNTEAFF

D: NA
V: TRBV5-4
size: NA
J: TRBJ1-5
DNA: TGTGCCAGCAGCTTGGAACGCAGGGCCAATCAGCCCCAGCATTTT
CDR3: CASSLERRANQPQHF

D: TRBD2
V: TRBV5-1
size: NA
J: TRBJ2-5
DNA: TGCGCCAGCAGCTTGGGCTTAGCGGGCGCACAAGAGACCCAGTACTTC
CDR3: CASSLGLAGAQETQYF

D: TRBD1
V: TRBV5-4
size: NA
J: TRBJ1-1
DNA: TGTGCCAGCAGCGCAGGGGGGCGGGGGAACACTGAAGCTTTCTTT
CDR3: CASSAGGRGNTEAFF

D: TRBD2
V: TRBV5-1
size: NA
J: TRBJ2-1
DNA: TGCGCCAGCAGCCCCCAAGCGGGAGTCAATGAGCAGTTCTTC
CDR3: CASSPQAGVNEQFF

D: NA
V: TRBV6-1
size: few
J: TRBJ1-1
DNA: TGTGCCAGCAGTGGACCGGCGGGGGGCGCAGGGACTGAAGCTTTCTTT
CDR3: CASSGPAGGAGTEAFF

D: NA
V: TRBV5-4
size: NA
J: TRBJ1-1
DNA: TGTGCCAGCAGCCAGGACAGCGTCATGAACACTGAAGCTTTCTTT
CDR3: CASSQDSVMNTEAFF

D: TRBD1
V: TRBV5-1
size: once
J: TRBJ2-7
DNA: TGCGCCAGCAGCCCAGACAGGGCTAACTACGAGCAGTACTTC
CDR3: CASSPDRANYEQYF

D: NA
V: TRBV5-5
size: NA
J: TRBJ2-7
DNA: TGTGCCAGCAGCAATATTTACGAGCAGTACTTC
CDR3: CASSNIYEQYF

D: TRBD1
V: TRBV30
size: NA
J: TRBJ1-2
DNA: TGTGCCTGGAGCAACAGGGGAATGAACTATGGCTACACCTTC
CDR3: CAWSNRGMNYGYTF

D: TRBD2
V: TRBV9
size: NA
J: TRBJ2-1
DNA: TGTGCCAGCAGCGGGACTAGCGTATCCTACAATGAGCAGTTCTTC
CDR3: CASSGTSVSYNEQFF

D: NA
V: TRBV7-2
size: NA
J: TRBJ1-1
DNA: TGTGCCAGCAGCTTAAACAGTAACACTGAAGCTTTCTTT
CDR3: CASSLNSNTEAFF